One TCR beta chain is described in this entry. The antigen is not known. Produced via immunoSEQ multiplex PCR; TCRdb's table is partial and in-frame only. The data contain around 76,000 clones, around 80% of them singletons. This specimen comes from a study of OX40 agonist ivuxolimab in advanced cancers. Study conclusions and caveats: Some of the nonresponding patients also showed low levels of normalized T-cell clonal expansion.

The germline V gene has CDR1 MRHNA and CDR2 SNTAGT. This CDR3 contains 13 residues. V was clipped by 5 bases and J by 4 bases; unmatched bases: 2. The receptor was isolated from an adult with an advanced solid tumor such as melanoma, head and neck, liver or kidney cancer. This chain connects TRBV6-4 to TRBJ2-1; 7 nucleotides match TRBD1. The source material was CD4+ or CD8+ T cells sorted from blood, sampled in a trial of the OX40 agonist ivuxolimab. CDR3 in DNA: TGTGCCAGCAGTCCGACAGGGTACAATGAGCAGTTCTTC. This codes for CASSPTGYNEQFF.